These 8 T cell receptor beta chains share one sample of origin, sequenced in a study of CD8 T cells in Susac syndrome. An input of 0.5 to 1 ug of RNA was subjected to reverse transcription using random hexamers. MiXCR was run by TCRdb on the immunoSEQ multiplex PCR reads, yielding one entry per CDR3 protein. The sample consists of approximately 210,000 distinct CDR3 sequences, about 94% of them appearing once. Sequencing input: CD4+ T cells from PBMCs. The receptor source for this set is a human donor with Susac syndrome.

This chain uses TRBV20-1 with TRBJ1-5, with no clear D. The CDR3 is made up of 15 amino acids. The V end was cut by 0 bases, the J end by 3 bases, with 12 bases between. The germline gives CDR1 DFQATT, CDR2 SNEGSKA (reference sequence). The CDR3 DNA reads as TGCAGTGCTAGAGATCCCTCGAGGGCCAATCAGCCCCAGCATTTT. It encodes CSARDPSRANQPQHF.

This clonotype was recorded once. The chain employs TRBV19 and TRBJ2-6; the D is unclear. Germline V lookup: CDR1 LNHDA, CDR2 SQIVND (reference sequence). The CDR3 has 16 residues. Trimming took 5 bases from V and 4 from J, leaving 15 bases between them. The CDR3 spells CASSLGREPGANVLTF. In DNA form, the CDR3 reads TGTGCCAGTAGTCTCGGAAGGGAACCCGGGGCCAACGTCCTGACTTTC.

This clonotype appeared once. The chain recombines TRBV30 with TRBJ1-5; perhaps TRBD1 as D (5 bases). The CDR3 runs to 15 residues. The germline V and J ends were trimmed by 5 bases and 0 bases, with 14 bases remaining between them. CDR1 GTSNPN and CDR2 SVGIG come from the germline V gene (reference sequence). The CDR3 DNA follows: TGTGCCTGGCAAGACAGTCACTATAGCAATCAGCCCCAGCATTTT. This gives the protein CAWQDSHYSNQPQHF. Supplemented by reference TRBV30 and TRBJ1-5, the full variable domain reads SQTIHQWPATLVQPVGSPLSLECTVEGTSNPNLYWYRQAAGRGLQLLFYSVGIGQISSEVPQNLSASRPQDRQFILSSKKLLLSDSGFYLCAWQDSHYSNQPQHFGDGTRLSIL.

This chain joins TRBV7-2 and TRBJ2-2, with D uncertain. This CDR3 has 16 residues. The ends were cut back, 5 bases at V and 1 base at J, with 14 bases in the middle. Germline values: CDR1 SGHTA, CDR2 FQGNSA. The chain's CDR3 is CASSPRRLLNTGELFF. The CDR3 DNA reads as TGTGCCAGCAGCCCTAGACGCTTATTGAACACCGGGGAGCTGTTTTTT.

This clonotype was found once. The rearrangement joins TRBV30 to TRBJ1-5; 8 positions agree with TRBD1. V shed 0 bases and J 5 bases; nucleotides not matched to a gene: 6. CDR1 and CDR2 (germline): GTSNPN, SVGIG (reference sequence). The CDR3 is 15 residues long. This CDR3 reads CAWSVGTGGYQPQHF. As DNA, the CDR3 is TGTGCCTGGAGTGTCGGCACAGGGGGTTATCAGCCCCAGCATTTT.

This chain connects TRBV7-3 to TRBJ2-3; TRBD1 is a possible D gene (7 bases). The CDR3 consists of 13 residues. Trimming stripped 2 bases from V and 6 bases from J, with 9 bases between. CDR1 and CDR2 (germline): SGHTA, FQGTGA. The CDR3 loop reads CASSLQGGDTQYF. DNA for the CDR3: TGTGCCAGCAGCTTACAGGGGGGTGATACGCAGTATTTT.

The chain recombines TRBV9 with TRBJ1-5; D ambiguous. Germline CDR1 and CDR2: SGDLS and YYNGEE. The CDR3 consists of 17 residues. Trimming shortened V by 0 bases and J by 0 bases, and 13 bases separated the two germline ends. The CDR3 nucleotides read TGTGCCAGCAGCGTAGGACCTGATCCTAATAGCAATCAGCCCCAGCATTTT. This gives the protein CASSVGPDPNSNQPQHF.

CDR3 in amino acids: CSARGGQSSNYGYTF. The DNA for the CDR3 is TGCAGTGCTAGAGGGGGACAGTCTTCTAACTATGGCTACACCTTC. The chain uses TRBV20-1 and TRBJ1-2; 7 bases map to TRBD1. In germline, CDR1 is DFQATT, CDR2 SNEGSKA (reference sequence). CDR3 length: 15 amino acids. V shed 1 base, J shed 0 bases, and the junction held 5 bases outside the gene matches.